This TCR beta chain appears in the sequencing data of a study of blood T cell repertoires in COVID-19. Across the study: From the United States, Italy and Spain came samples of acute and convalescent COVID-19. The cDNA or gDNA used as material had been derived from T cells, B-cell-depleted T cells, or PBMCs.

The ends were cut back, 1 base at V and 0 bases at J, with 9 bases in the middle. The length of the CDR3 is 15 residues. From germline, CDR1 is SGHTA and CDR2 FQGNSA. In the original processing: Researchers report that nucleated cell counts were estimated from reference gene primer amplification. TCRdb's table, derived via immunoSEQ multiplex PCR, lists solely in-frame clones and lacks some. The V and J calls and the clone size are those of that table, but D and trimming were determined from the DNA. The profile shows more than 9,500 clones, approximately 88% of them singletons. The sequence derives from an older woman with active COVID-19. This chain connects TRBV7-2 to TRBJ2-5; D is unresolved. Material for sequencing was peripheral blood. CDR3 DNA sequence: TGTGCCAGCAGCTTAGTGCGGATCGACCAAGAGACCCAGTACTTC. Translating it yields CASSLVRIDQETQYF.